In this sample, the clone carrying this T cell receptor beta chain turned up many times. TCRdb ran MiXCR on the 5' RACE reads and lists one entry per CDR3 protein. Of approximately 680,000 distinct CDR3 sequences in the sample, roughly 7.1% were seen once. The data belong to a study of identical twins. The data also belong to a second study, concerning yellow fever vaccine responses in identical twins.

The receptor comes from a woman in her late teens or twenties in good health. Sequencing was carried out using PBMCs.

This chain's CDR3 is CASSHGQPRYGYTF. The CDR3, as DNA: TGTGCCAGCAGCCACGGACAGCCACGCTATGGCTACACCTTC. The gene calls are TRBV6-1 and TRBJ1-2; tentatively, D is TRBD1 (6 bases). The CDR3 contains 14 residues. V was trimmed by 6 bases and J by 4 bases, leaving 15 bases between them. The germline CDR1 and CDR2 sequences are MNHNS and SASEGT.